Presented here are 13 T cell receptor beta chains from one specimen sequenced in a study of blood T cell repertoires in COVID-19. Libraries were prepared by immunoSEQ multiplex PCR; TCRdb keeps only in-frame clonotypes and omits some of them. The data contain around 270,000 clones, around nine tenths of them seen just once; the ten biggest clones take up approximately 4.2%. Sequencing was done on a sample of peripheral blood. The receptors come from a man aged 35 to 55 with acute or convalescent COVID-19.

The chain combines TRBV2 with TRBJ1-1, with D possibly being TRBD1 (6 bases). The CDR3 consists of 13 residues. Germline V CDR1 and CDR2: SNHLY, FYNNEI. V was clipped by 8 bases and J by 5 bases, with 15 bases between them. CDR3 DNA sequence: TGTGCCAGCCTGAGGGGGACACTAACTGAAGCTTTCTTT. Amino acid sequence: CASLRGTLTEAFF.

The CDR3 DNA sequence: TGTGCCAGCAGCCAAGATCAAACTTTCTTT. Its protein is CASSQDQTFF. V and J are TRBV3-1 (or the pseudogene TRBV3-2) and TRBJ1-1; D not certain. Trimming shortened V by 0 bases and J by 12 bases, and 5 bases separated the two germline ends. This CDR3 region has 10 residues. The germline V gene encodes CDR1 LGHDT and CDR2 YNNKEL (reference sequence).

This chain uses TRBV19 with TRBJ1-2; maybe TRBD1 (5 bases). Trimming shortened V by 11 bases and J by 4 bases, and 23 bases separated the two germline ends. CDR1 LNHDA and CDR2 SQIVND come from the germline V gene (reference sequence). This CDR3 contains 15 residues. The CDR3 coding sequence is TGTGCCTCATCTAAGGGGCAGAATCGTGGCTATGGCTACACCTTC. Translated: CASSKGQNRGYGYTF.

The chain couples TRBV5-4 to TRBJ2-7; 7 nucleotides agree with TRBD1. V gave up 4 bases and J gave up 0 bases; unmatched junction bases: 7. From germline, CDR1 is SGHNT and CDR2 YYREEE (reference sequence). The CDR3 totals 15 residues. The CDR3 DNA sequence: TGTGCCAGCAGCACCAGGGGGAGAGCCTCCTACGAGCAGTACTTC. Translation gives CASSTRGRASYEQYF.

The CDR3 bases are TGTGCCAGCAGTGATCCGGGGGGCGTCAGCTACACCTTC. It specifies CASSDPGGVSYTF. This chain uses TRBV6-1 with TRBJ1-2, with a possible D match to TRBD1 (6 bases). Trimming removed 3 bases from V and 9 bases from J, with 14 bases in between. The CDR3 is 13 residues long. Germline assignment: CDR1 MNHNS and CDR2 SASEGT.

V and J are TRBV19 and TRBJ1-1; 7 nucleotides align to TRBD1. The germline V gene has CDR1 LNHDA and CDR2 SQIVND (reference sequence). This CDR3 is built from 14 residues. The V gene end was trimmed by 6 bases and the J gene end by 4 bases; junction bases not matched to a gene: 8. In nucleotides, the CDR3 is TGTGCCAGTAGGAGACAGGGAGCGGCCACTGAAGCTTTCTTT. Translation: CASRRQGAATEAFF.

This clone occurred a few times. The chain uses TRBV18 and TRBJ2-7; D may be TRBD1 (5 bases). The CDR3 totals 14 residues. Trimming stripped 3 bases from V and 1 base from J, with 10 bases between. Germline V gene data show CDR1 as KGHSH and CDR2 as LQKENI. CDR3 DNA sequence: TGTGCCAGCTCACCCCCATCAGGGTCCTACGAGCAGTACTTC. Its protein is CASSPPSGSYEQYF.

This rearrangement joins TRBV5-1 to TRBJ2-1, with TRBD2 matching 10 bases. Germline V CDR1 and CDR2: SGHRS, YFSETQ. This CDR3 region has 16 residues. With V trimmed by 1 base and J by 3 bases, 4 bases remained unmatched. This CDR3 is CASSLSSGGYYNEQFF. For the CDR3, the DNA is TGCGCCAGCAGCTTGTCTAGCGGGGGCTACTACAATGAGCAGTTCTTC.

This clone was found once. V is TRBV9 and J is TRBJ2-7, with 10 nucleotides matching TRBD1. The germline V gene has CDR1 SGDLS and CDR2 YYNGEE. The CDR3 consists of 15 residues. Germline trimming cut 3 bases from V and 0 bases from J; bases unmatched to any gene: 3. The CDR3 bases are TGTGCCAGCAGCGCAGGGACAGGGGTCTCCTACGAGCAGTACTTC. This translates into CASSAGTGVSYEQYF.

Only a few counts were recorded for this clone. An end of the junction differs from the germline gene, which may be a read error. The J gene is TRBJ1-1, the V gene TRBV5-1; TRBD1 matches at 8 bases. This CDR3 contains 12 residues. Germline assignment: CDR1 SGHRS and CDR2 YFSETQ. The CDR3 region is CASSWTGFESFF. The CDR3 DNA reads TGCGCCAGCAGCTGGACAGGGTTTGAATCTTTCTTT.

The chain recombines TRBV5-4 with TRBJ2-7, with a weak D call TRBD1 (6 bases). With 6 bases removed from V and 0 bases from J, the gap between germline ends came to 10 bases. This CDR3 comprises 13 residues. Per the germline V gene, CDR1 is SGHNT and CDR2 is YYREEE (reference sequence). CDR3 amino acids: CASNRDNSYEQYF. The CDR3, as DNA: TGTGCCAGCAACCGGGACAACTCCTACGAGCAGTACTTC.

The rearrangement links TRBV2 to TRBJ1-2; TRBD1 aligns across 8 bases. The CDR3 runs to 16 residues. Trimming removed 5 bases from V and 0 bases from J; junction bases left unmatched: 8. From germline, CDR1 is SNHLY and CDR2 FYNNEI. CDR3 amino acids: CASSFTDRAANYGYTF. CDR3 in DNA: TGTGCCAGCAGTTTCACGGACAGGGCCGCTAACTATGGCTACACCTTC.

The V call is TRBV19, the J call TRBJ1-1; D might be TRBD1 (6 bases). Trimming removed 3 bases at V and 1 base at J, with 9 bases between. This CDR3 is built from 14 residues. Looked up from germline, CDR1 is LNHDA and CDR2 is SQIVND (reference sequence). Here the CDR3 reads CASSMSTGNTEAFF. CDR3 DNA sequence: TGTGCCAGTAGTATGTCGACAGGGAACACTGAAGCTTTCTTT.